The 27 T cell receptor beta chains listed next were all sequenced from one sample in a study of T cell responses to AZD1222 COVID-19 vaccine. Profiling relied on immunoSEQ multiplex PCR, and the TCRdb table lists in-frame clones only, not all of them. Of 100,000 to 150,000 clones listed, around 86% were seen once; the top ten hold just under 6.5%. Sequencing was performed on peripheral blood, taken on day 0 of AZD1222 vaccination. The origin of the receptors is an adult in good health.

The rearrangement joins TRBV7-9 to TRBJ2-5, with 7 nucleotides matching TRBD1. This CDR3 comprises 16 residues. Germline CDR1 and CDR2: SEHNR and FQNEAQ (reference sequence). V dropped 5 bases and J dropped 5; count of bases not matched to a gene: 14. The CDR3 region has the DNA TGTGCCAGCAGCCCTCAACAGGGGCTAATTGGGGAGACCCAGTACTTC. Its protein is CASSPQQGLIGETQYF.

This chain uses TRBV5-4 with TRBJ2-7, with 9 positions matching TRBD2. The ends lost 0 bases at V and 0 bases at J; junction bases unmatched: 7. The CDR3 is made up of 17 amino acids. Germline V lookup: CDR1 SGHNT, CDR2 YYREEE (reference sequence). The CDR3 is CASSLGLAGISSYEQYF. CDR3 nucleotides: TGTGCCAGCAGCTTGGGTCTAGCGGGGATCAGCTCCTACGAGCAGTACTTC.

This chain uses TRBV7-8 with TRBJ1-2; D unclear. CDR3 length equals 12 residues. The ends were cut back, 4 bases at V and 0 bases at J, with 3 bases in the middle. Germline CDR1 reads SGHVS; CDR2 reads FQNEAQ. The DNA of the CDR3 is TGTGCCAGCAGCTCTTCTAACTATGGCTACACCTTC. Translating it yields CASSSSNYGYTF.

The V and J genes are TRBV2 and TRBJ2-2; a weak D match, TRBD2 (5 bases). Trimming removed 9 bases at V and 6 bases at J, with 14 bases between. This CDR3 has 13 amino acids. Germline V gene sequence: CDR1 SNHLY, CDR2 FYNNEI. The CDR3 DNA is TGTGCCAGGTCCCCGGGGAAGGCCGGGGAGCTGTTTTTT. Its translation: CARSPGKAGELFF.

Notes on this clone: Other DNA sequences in the sample encode the same CDR3. This rearrangement joins TRBV12-3 or TRBV12-4 to TRBJ1-5; TRBD1 is a possible D gene (6 bases). V was clipped by 5 bases and J by 4 bases, with 9 bases between them. This CDR3 contains 13 residues. This chain's CDR3 is CASSPQGNQPQHF. DNA for the CDR3: TGTGCCAGCAGTCCACAGGGAAATCAGCCCCAGCATTTT.

The chain uses TRBV27 and TRBJ1-2; D uncertain. This CDR3 is 14 amino acids long. Germline V gene data show CDR1 as MNHEY and CDR2 as SMNVEV (reference sequence). Trimming cost V 6 bases and J 4 bases, with 15 bases left between them. CDR3 amino acids: CASSPGSLTYGYTF. DNA for the CDR3: TGTGCCAGCAGCCCCGGCAGCCTCACCTATGGCTACACCTTC.

The chain combines TRBV4-2 with TRBJ1-1; a weak D match, TRBD1 (6 bases). Trimming stripped 4 bases from V and 2 bases from J, with 14 bases between. Germline CDR1 and CDR2: LGHNA and YNFKEQ. The CDR3 extends over 15 amino acids. The CDR3 DNA reads as TGTGCCAGCAGCCTTAGGGGGACGGGAAACACTGAAGCTTTCTTT. This encodes CASSLRGTGNTEAFF.

The rearrangement uses TRBV25-1 and TRBJ2-7; 8 bases are a match to TRBD1. Germline CDR1 is MGHDK and CDR2 is SYGVNS. Trimming at V came to 6 bases and at J to 6 bases, leaving 10 bases not matched to a gene. CDR3 length: 14 residues. CDR3 bases: TGTGCCAGCAGGTTGACAGGGGAATCGCGCGAGCAGTACTTC. Amino acid sequence: CASRLTGESREQYF.

This clone has just one count. The rearrangement joins TRBV18 to TRBJ2-7; tentative D call: TRBD2 (5 bases). V lost 6 bases to trimming and J lost 3 bases, with 15 bases between them. Germline V lookup: CDR1 KGHSH, CDR2 LQKENI. The CDR3 covers 14 residues. CDR3: CASSPARGLYEQYF. In DNA, the CDR3 is TGTGCCAGCTCTCCCGCTCGGGGTCTCTACGAGCAGTACTTC.

This clone was recorded only once. V is TRBV18 and J is TRBJ1-1, with D tentatively TRBD1 (5 bases). V was cut by 2 bases and J by 3 bases, with 10 bases left in between. CDR1 KGHSH and CDR2 LQKENI come from the germline V gene. This CDR3 is built from 14 residues. The CDR3 sequence: CASSPGARYTEAFF. In nucleotides, the CDR3 is TGTGCCAGCTCACCAGGGGCCCGGTACACTGAAGCTTTCTTT.

V usage is TRBV5-5 and J usage is TRBJ2-1; 8 nucleotides agree with TRBD2. V dropped 4 bases and J dropped 8; count of bases not matched to a gene: 14. Looked up from germline, CDR1 is SGHKS and CDR2 is YYEKEE (reference sequence). This CDR3 has 16 amino acids. The CDR3 loop is CASSRWGAGGFYEQFF. CDR3 DNA sequence: TGTGCCAGCAGCCGATGGGGCGCGGGGGGTTTTTATGAGCAGTTCTTC.

The chain combines TRBV5-1 with TRBJ2-2; 8 bases map to TRBD1. The trim removed 7 bases at V and 4 bases at J, leaving 6 bases unmatched. The CDR3 runs 14 residues. Germline CDR1 and CDR2: SGHRS and YFSETQ. The CDR3 DNA follows: TGCGCCAGCGAGACAGGGGCGGGCACCGGGGAGCTGTTTTTT. It codes for CASETGAGTGELFF.

This clone was detected once. The chain uses TRBV4-1 and TRBJ1-2; 9 bases fit TRBD1. The CDR3 length is 16 residues. Germline trimming cut 4 bases from V and 3 bases from J; bases unmatched to any gene: 9. Germline-derived CDR1 and CDR2 are MGHRA and YSYEKL. The CDR3 DNA is TGCGCCAGCAGCCCAGCCCCGACAGGGGGACACTATGGCTACACCTTC. The encoded protein is CASSPAPTGGHYGYTF.

The gene calls are TRBV29-1 and TRBJ1-5; tentative D call: TRBD1 (5 bases). V was shortened by 7 bases and J by 3 bases, with 10 bases between the two germline ends. CDR3 length: 12 amino acids. Germline CDR1 and CDR2: SQVTM and ANQGSEA. The CDR3 here is CSAGHPNQPQHF. As DNA, the CDR3 is TGCAGCGCAGGACACCCCAATCAGCCCCAGCATTTT. Based on the CDR3 plus reference TRBV29-1 and TRBJ1-5, the full variable domain is SAVISQKPSRDICQRGTSLTIQCQVDSQVTMMFWYRQQPGQSLTLIATANQGSEATYESGFVIDKFPISRPNLTFSTLTVSNMSPEDSSIYLCSAGHPNQPQHFGDGTRLSIL.

The chain recombines TRBV10-3 with TRBJ2-3; TRBD1 aligns across 7 bases. The CDR3 covers 15 residues. CDR1 and CDR2 (germline): ENHRY, SYGVKD. J was trimmed by 0 bases and V by 8 bases; bases with no gene match: 8. The CDR3 protein is CAILKGAQSTDTQYF. The CDR3 DNA reads as TGTGCCATCTTAAAGGGGGCGCAAAGCACAGATACGCAGTATTTT.

V is TRBV5-6 and J is TRBJ2-7; D uncertain. Germline V gene data show CDR1 as SGHDT and CDR2 as YYEEEE. The length of the CDR3 is 14 residues. The V gene lost 0 bases and the J gene lost 3 bases, with 10 bases spanning the gap. CDR3 protein: CASSLGHKYYEQYF. The CDR3 DNA is TGTGCCAGCAGCTTGGGACACAAGTACTACGAGCAGTACTTC. The variable domain in full, with the rest retrieved from reference TRBV5-6 and TRBJ2-7, is DAGVTQSPTHLIKTRGQQVTLRCSPKSGHDTVSWYQQALGQGPQFIFQYYEEEERQRGNFPDRFSGHQFPNYSSELNVNALLLGDSALYLCASSLGHKYYEQYFGPGTRLTVT.

J is TRBJ1-3 and V is TRBV12-5; possible D gene TRBD1, 6 bases. V shed 2 bases and J shed 0 bases, with 17 bases lying between them. From germline, CDR1 is LGHNT and CDR2 FRNRAP. This CDR3 comprises 18 residues. The CDR3 loop reads CASGLPKDRGLSGNTIYF. Written as DNA, the CDR3 is TGTGCTAGTGGTTTGCCGAAGGACAGAGGGCTCTCTGGAAACACCATATATTTT.

The chain employs TRBV19 and TRBJ1-6; no firm D call. The CDR3 is 14 amino acids. Per germline, CDR1 LNHDA and CDR2 SQIVND (reference sequence). V lost 9 bases, J lost 6 bases, and 15 bases lay in between. The chain's CDR3 is CASAEGGSNSPLHF. The DNA for the CDR3 is TGTGCCAGCGCGGAAGGCGGCTCTAATTCACCCCTCCACTTT.

V usage is TRBV28 and J usage is TRBJ1-3; D remains ambiguous. The germline gives CDR1 MDHEN, CDR2 SYDVKM. The CDR3 covers 13 residues. Trimming took 4 bases from V and 2 from J, leaving 6 bases between them. The chain's CDR3 is CASSSDPGNTIYF. The CDR3 nucleotides are TGTGCCAGCAGTTCTGACCCTGGAAACACCATATATTTT.

This chain connects TRBV19 to TRBJ2-2, with D perhaps TRBD2 (5 bases). Germline V gene data show CDR1 as LNHDA and CDR2 as SQIVND (reference sequence). CDR3 length: 14 residues. V shed 7 bases and J shed 7 bases, with 16 bases lying between them. The CDR3 loop is CASTPRGSDGELFF. The CDR3 bases are TGTGCCAGTACCCCACGCGGGTCGGACGGGGAGCTGTTTTTT.

This chain connects TRBV15 to TRBJ1-5; D is uncertain. Per germline, CDR1 LNHNV and CDR2 YYDKDF (reference sequence). Trimming took 0 bases from V and 1 from J, leaving 7 bases between them. The CDR3 spans 15 residues. CDR3 region: CATSRDYGSNQPQHF. Here the CDR3 DNA reads TGTGCCACCAGCAGAGATTATGGGAGCAATCAGCCCCAGCATTTT. The whole variable domain, remainder taken from reference TRBV15 and TRBJ1-5, is DAMVIQNPRYQVTQFGKPVTLSCSQTLNHNVMYWYQQKSSQAPKLLFHYYDKDFNNEADTPDNFQSRRPNTSFCFLDIRSPGLGDTAMYLCATSRDYGSNQPQHFGDGTRLSIL.

This clone turned up a few times. The V gene is TRBV6-1, the J gene TRBJ1-6; TRBD1 might be the D (5 bases). The V end lost 0 bases, the J end lost 14 bases, and 17 bases lay between the germline ends. From germline, CDR1 is MNHNS and CDR2 SASEGT. The CDR3 is made up of 15 amino acids. As DNA, the CDR3 is TGTGCCAGCAGTGAAGCGGGACCGCTTAATTTGGCCCTCCACTTT. Its translation: CASSEAGPLNLALHF.

The chain carries TRBV12-5 and TRBJ1-2; maybe TRBD1 (5 bases). CDR3 length: 14 residues. The V and J ends lost 5 bases and 7 bases respectively, with 17 bases between them. Germline V gives CDR1 LGHNT, CDR2 FRNRAP. The CDR3 spells CASGPTVNQGGYTF. CDR3 nucleotide sequence: TGTGCTAGTGGTCCGACAGTAAACCAGGGTGGCTACACCTTC. Filled out from reference TRBV12-5 and TRBJ1-2, the complete variable domain reads DARVTQTPRHKVTEMGQEVTMRCQPILGHNTVFWYRQTMMQGLELLAYFRNRAPLDDSGMPKDRFSAEMPDATLATLKIQPSEPRDSAVYFCASGPTVNQGGYTFGSGTRLTVV.

This clone was recorded a few times. The chain uses TRBV19 and TRBJ2-5; TRBD2 matches at 15 bases. CDR1 LNHDA and CDR2 SQIVND come from the germline V gene (reference sequence). With 7 bases clipped from V and 0 bases from J, the junction kept 18 bases outside the gene matches. The length of the CDR3 is 21 residues. CDR3 loop: CASISDWWAGTSGGNQETQYF. CDR3 nucleotide sequence: TGTGCCAGTATATCAGATTGGTGGGCCGGGACTAGCGGGGGGAACCAAGAGACCCAGTACTTC.

V is TRBV7-8 and J is TRBJ1-2; unclear D gene. The CDR3 runs 15 residues. The V and J ends lost 5 bases and 0 bases respectively, with 13 bases between them. Germline CDR1 and CDR2: SGHVS and FQNEAQ. This chain's CDR3 is CASSRDTRSNYGYTF. CDR3 DNA sequence: TGTGCCAGCAGCCGAGACACGAGATCTAACTATGGCTACACCTTC. Full variable domain (missing parts from reference TRBV7-8 and TRBJ1-2): GAGVSQSPRYKVAKRGQDVALRCDPISGHVSLFWYQQALGQGPEFLTYFQNEAQLDKSGLPSDRFFAERPEGSVSTLKIQRTQQEDSAVYLCASSRDTRSNYGYTFGSGTRLTVV.

This chain connects TRBV6-6 to TRBJ1-1, with a possible D match to TRBD1 (6 bases). V was cut by 6 bases and J by 4 bases, with 15 bases left in between. The germline CDR1 and CDR2 sequences are MNHNY and SVGAGI (reference sequence). This CDR3 spans 14 amino acids. The CDR3 DNA follows: TGTGCCAGCAGCCATGACAGGCCTCCCACTGAAGCTTTCTTT. It translates to CASSHDRPPTEAFF.

The rearrangement uses TRBV29-1 and TRBJ1-2, with D uncertain. CDR3 length: 14 amino acids. The ends were cut back, 0 bases at V and 4 bases at J, with 12 bases in the middle. Germline assignment: CDR1 SQVTM and CDR2 ANQGSEA. This CDR3 reads CSVEDKGEGYGYTF. DNA of the CDR3: TGCAGCGTTGAAGATAAGGGAGAGGGCTATGGCTACACCTTC.